Included here is one T cell receptor beta chain sequence, with context. CDR1 SGHRS and CDR2 YFSETQ come from the germline V gene. Trimming at V came to 2 bases and at J to 4 bases, leaving 5 bases not matched to a gene. The CDR3 is made up of 15 amino acids. This sample was included in a study of cytomegalovirus exposure and HLA in healthy donors. PCR amplification relied on 60 Vbeta primers (plus 13 Jbeta primers). Clones were read by immunoSEQ multiplex PCR, and TCRdb kept only the in-frame ones, dropping some. The sample holds 150,000 to 200,000 clones. This sequence was found in a young man in good health and CMV-seronegative. Sequencing was carried out using PBMCs. V is TRBV5-1 and J is TRBJ2-1; 8 bases line up with TRBD2. The CDR3 sequence: CASSLASGRYNEQFF. CDR3 sequence (DNA): TGCGCCAGCAGCTTAGCTAGCGGGCGTTACAATGAGCAGTTCTTC.